The clone carrying this T cell receptor beta chain was recorded at least ten times. The antigen is unknown. The sample is drawn from a study of T cells in Graves' hyperthyroidism and ophthalmopathy. Losses at the gene ends were 6 bases for V and 0 bases for J; bases not matched to a gene: 4. CDR1 and CDR2 (germline): MNHEY, SVGEGT. The CDR3 has 15 amino acids. Those patients with uncontrolled infection, other autoimmune disease, pregnancy or lactation were excluded. Study results and caveats: Among thyroid clonotypes expanded above 0.001, most also appeared in blood.

What was amplified from RNA transcripts were TCR beta CDR3 regions. When the TCR CDR3 underwent first-round RT-PCR, the HTBI primer set was used. TCRdb redid the calling of the multiplex PCR reads with MiXCR, one entry per CDR3 protein. In the table there are 380,000 or so distinct CDR3 sequences, 14% of which are singletons. The sequence came from a woman under 40 with Graves' hyperthyroidism. The sequenced sample consisted of blood. V is TRBV6-2 or TRBV6-3 and J is TRBJ2-2, with 7 bases aligning to TRBD2. This CDR3 is CASRSSGANTGELFF. CDR3 bases: TGTGCCAGCAGATCAAGCGGGGCGAACACCGGGGAGCTGTTTTTT.